This entry lists 25 T cell receptor beta chains sequenced from one sample in a study of blood T cell repertoires in COVID-19. Repertoires were generated with immunoSEQ multiplex PCR, while TCRdb's copy carries only in-frame clones and drops some. The table lists about 410,000 clones, approximately 89% of them singletons, with roughly 1.6% in the top ten. The sequencing sample was made of peripheral blood. Receptors were obtained from a woman aged 40-49 years with COVID-19, enrolled during active disease.

The V and J genes are TRBV9 and TRBJ2-1; D is possibly TRBD1 (6 bases). Germline CDR1 and CDR2: SGDLS and YYNGEE. Between the trimmed V and J ends, which lost 6 bases and 4 bases, there was a span of 17 bases. This CDR3 has 15 amino acids. For the CDR3, the DNA is TGTGCCAGCACCGGCGGACAGTTTTCGTACAATGAGCAGTTCTTC. Amino acid sequence: CASTGGQFSYNEQFF.

V usage is TRBV7-6 and J usage is TRBJ2-1; D is possibly TRBD1 (6 bases). The CDR3 loop spans 18 amino acids. Trimming removed 4 bases from V and 7 bases from J, with 26 bases in between. Germline lookup yields CDR1 SGHVS and CDR2 FNYEAQ. The CDR3 region is CASSSYTQQGLGENEQFF. CDR3 nucleotides: TGTGCCAGCAGCTCCTATACCCAACAGGGTTTAGGGGAGAATGAGCAGTTCTTC.

This chain links TRBV5-4 with TRBJ2-7, with a possible D match to TRBD1 (6 bases). The CDR3 sequence is 14 residues long. V gave up 1 base and J gave up 6 bases, with 14 bases separating them. CDR1 is SGHNT and CDR2 is YYREEE in the germline V gene (reference sequence). CDR3 sequence (DNA): TGTGCCAGCAGCTTGCCACAGGGTGTAGGCGAGCAGTACTTC. Its translation: CASSLPQGVGEQYF.

This clone was seen once. The chain recombines TRBV5-1 with TRBJ2-1; weak D call: TRBD2 (6 bases). CDR3 size: 13 residues. Deletions cut 2 bases from V and 7 bases from J, with 10 bases between. From germline, CDR1 is SGHRS and CDR2 YFSETQ. DNA for the CDR3: TGCGCCAGCAGCTTAGGGGAGGATAATGAGCAGTTCTTC. Amino acids: CASSLGEDNEQFF.

This chain uses TRBV28 with TRBJ1-4; TRBD1 might be the D (5 bases). The CDR3 consists of 15 residues. The V end lost 8 bases, the J end lost 5 bases, and 18 bases lay between the germline ends. Germline CDR1 is MDHEN and CDR2 is SYDVKM. CDR3 coding DNA: TGTGCCAGCTTAATCGCGGGACGAAGGAATGAAAAACTGTTTTTT. Its translation: CASLIAGRRNEKLFF.

The V call is TRBV27, the J call TRBJ2-7; maybe TRBD1 (5 bases). This CDR3 region has 14 residues. The germline V gene has CDR1 MNHEY and CDR2 SMNVEV (reference sequence). Trimming took 6 bases from V and 5 from J, leaving 17 bases between them. CDR3 bases: TGTGCCAGCAGCCCTAGGGGATGGAGCCACGAGCAGTACTTC. Translating it yields CASSPRGWSHEQYF.

This clone has more than one count but fewer than ten. The chain uses TRBV2 and TRBJ1-1; 8 bases match TRBD1. This CDR3 contains 15 residues. Trimming took 4 bases from V and 4 from J; bases not matched to a gene: 8. Looked up from germline, CDR1 is SNHLY and CDR2 is FYNNEI. The CDR3 sequence is CASSVAGQGGTEAFF. The CDR3 DNA reads as TGTGCCAGCAGTGTAGCCGGACAGGGAGGCACTGAAGCTTTCTTT. Together with reference TRBV2 and TRBJ1-1, the CDR3 gives the full variable domain: EPEVTQTPSHQVTQMGQEVILRCVPISNHLYFYWYRQILGQKVEFLVSFYNNEISEKSEIFDDQFSVERPDGSNFTLKIRSTKLEDSAMYFCASSVAGQGGTEAFFGQGTRLTVV.

CDR3 in DNA: TGCGCCAGCAGCGTGCTACCAAGCGGGGGCCAGGTAGATACGCAGTATTTT. It specifies CASSVLPSGGQVDTQYF. The V and J genes are TRBV5-1 and TRBJ2-3, with TRBD2 matching over 8 bases. Looked up from germline, CDR1 is SGHRS and CDR2 is YFSETQ. CDR3 length equals 17 residues. The trim removed 4 bases at V and 5 bases at J, leaving 15 bases unmatched.

This chain connects TRBV28 to TRBJ1-4, with D perhaps TRBD1 (5 bases). V lost 3 bases and J lost 3, with 11 bases in between. Germline V CDR1 and CDR2: MDHEN, SYDVKM. The CDR3 totals 15 residues. CDR3 nucleotides: TGTGCCAGCAGTTTCCTCAGGGAGGCTAATGAAAAACTGTTTTTT. Protein: CASSFLREANEKLFF. Complete variable domain (other parts from reference TRBV28 and TRBJ1-4): DVKVTQSSRYLVKRTGEKVFLECVQDMDHENMFWYRQDPGLGLRLIYFSYDVKMKEKGDIPEGYSVSREKKERFSLILESASTNQTSMYLCASSFLREANEKLFFGSGTQLSVL.

This rearrangement joins TRBV7-2 to TRBJ2-1; D call uncertain. Trimming pared 0 bases from V and 0 bases from J, leaving 6 bases between. This CDR3 spans 15 amino acids. Per germline, CDR1 SGHTA and CDR2 FQGNSA. The CDR3 spells CASSLAESSYNEQFF. CDR3 bases: TGTGCCAGCAGCTTAGCAGAGAGCTCCTACAATGAGCAGTTCTTC.

V usage is TRBV30 and J usage is TRBJ2-5; 7 bases agree with TRBD2. There are 16 residues in the CDR3. The germline CDR1 and CDR2 sequences are GTSNPN and SVGIG (reference sequence). J lost 0 bases, V lost 1 base, and 8 bases had no gene match. DNA of the CDR3: TGTGCCTGGAGTGGCTCTAGCGGAAAGTACCAAGAGACCCAGTACTTC. This gives the protein CAWSGSSGKYQETQYF.

The gene calls are TRBV27 and TRBJ1-5, with 8 bases matching TRBD1. J lost 2 bases, V lost 3 bases, and 3 bases had no gene match. The V gene's germline CDR1 is MNHEY and CDR2 SMNVEV (reference sequence). This CDR3 comprises 15 residues. The chain's CDR3 is CASSFGQGGNQPQHF. CDR3 coding DNA: TGTGCCAGCAGTTTCGGACAGGGAGGCAATCAGCCCCAGCATTTT.

This rearrangement joins TRBV14 to TRBJ1-2; D is ambiguous. V shed 1 base and J shed 4 bases, with 13 bases lying between them. The CDR3 is made up of 15 amino acids. Germline V gene data show CDR1 as SGHDN and CDR2 as FVKESK. In DNA, the CDR3 is TGTGCCAGCAGCCAAGTAGGAGGTTTTCTCTATGGCTACACCTTC. Translated, it gives CASSQVGGFLYGYTF.

V is TRBV11-2 and J is TRBJ1-4; D is unresolved. The CDR3 covers 13 residues. Germline V gives CDR1 SGHAT, CDR2 FQNNGV. The V gene lost 4 bases and the J gene lost 6 bases, with 9 bases spanning the gap. The CDR3 DNA reads as TGTGCCAGCAGCTCGCGGGTAGATGAAAAACTGTTTTTT. Its translation is CASSSRVDEKLFF.

The gene calls are TRBV6-5 and TRBJ1-5; 7 bases map to TRBD1. CDR3 length: 14 amino acids. V lost 3 bases and J lost 4; bases outside the gene matches: 3. The germline gives CDR1 MNHEY, CDR2 SVGAGI. The CDR3 sequence: CASSYARGNQPQHF. The CDR3 DNA follows: TGTGCCAGCAGTTATGCCAGGGGGAATCAGCCCCAGCATTTT.

The V call is TRBV27, the J call TRBJ2-5, with TRBD2 identical over 9 bases. V shed 2 bases and J 4 bases; nucleotides not matched to a gene: 14. Germline CDR1 reads MNHEY; CDR2 reads SMNVEV (reference sequence). The CDR3 runs to 18 residues. CDR3 sequence: CASSLGSRGGRAGETQYF. CDR3 DNA sequence: TGTGCCAGCAGTTTAGGTTCTCGTGGCGGGAGGGCCGGAGAGACCCAGTACTTC.

This clone was observed at least ten times. The chain employs TRBV2 and TRBJ2-2; 8 bases are a match to TRBD2. The V segment lost 6 bases and the J segment 0 bases; nucleotides outside the gene matches: 0. From germline, CDR1 is SNHLY and CDR2 FYNNEI. The CDR3 totals 14 residues. The CDR3 DNA follows: TGTGCCAGCAGGGGACTAGCGAACACCGGGGAGCTGTTTTTT. Protein: CASRGLANTGELFF.

The chain carries TRBV19 and TRBJ1-6; TRBD1 matches at 9 bases. The trim removed 8 bases at V and 10 bases at J, leaving 6 bases unmatched. The germline gives CDR1 LNHDA, CDR2 SQIVND (reference sequence). The CDR3 is made up of 13 amino acids. The CDR3, as DNA: TGTGCCAGTGGGGACAGGGAAGGCTCACCCCTCCACTTT. Its translation: CASGDREGSPLHF.

This chain links TRBV6-5 with TRBJ2-6; D ambiguous. Germline V gives CDR1 MNHEY, CDR2 SVGAGI. The CDR3 is made up of 15 amino acids. With 8 bases removed from V and 4 bases from J, the gap between germline ends came to 15 bases. CDR3 residues: CASGISGTGANVLTF. In DNA, the CDR3 is TGTGCCAGCGGTATATCAGGAACCGGGGCCAACGTCCTGACTTTC.

The chain uses TRBV6-2 or TRBV6-3 and TRBJ2-7, with 8 nucleotides matching TRBD1. This CDR3 region has 16 residues. Germline V gene data show CDR1 as MNHEY and CDR2 as SVGEGT. J gave up 2 bases and V 1 base, and 7 bases lay outside the gene matches. The CDR3 sequence is CASSYYTGTGAYEQYF. As DNA, the CDR3 is TGTGCCAGCAGTTACTACACCGGGACAGGTGCCTACGAGCAGTACTTC.

This clone was counted only a few times. This rearrangement joins TRBV21-1 to TRBJ2-7; no DNA check was done on the table's D call, TRBD1. TRBV21-1 counts as a pseudogene. CDR3 length: 16 amino acids. This chain's CDR3 is CASSPRQSGRTYEQYF. In DNA form, the CDR3 reads TGTGCCAGCAGCCCCCGACAGTCTGGCAGGACCTACGAGCAGTACTTC.

V is TRBV19 and J is TRBJ1-1; D possibly corresponds to TRBD1 (5 bases). The CDR3 totals 17 residues. CDR1 and CDR2 from the germline V gene are LNHDA and SQIVND (reference sequence). V shed 2 bases and J shed 1 base, with 17 bases lying between them. The chain's CDR3 is CASSITPGGVENTEAFF. Written as DNA, the CDR3 is TGTGCCAGTAGTATAACACCCGGGGGGGTCGAGAACACTGAAGCTTTCTTT.

This chain joins TRBV18 and TRBJ1-3; weak D call: TRBD1 (6 bases). V lost 2 bases and J 4 bases, leaving 18 bases between the germline ends. CDR3 length equals 17 residues. Per the germline V gene, CDR1 is KGHSH and CDR2 is LQKENI. The CDR3 loop is CASSPNPPTGVGNTIYF. CDR3 DNA: TGTGCCAGCTCACCAAATCCCCCGACAGGAGTCGGAAACACCATATATTTT.

The chain couples TRBV7-2 to TRBJ2-2; D not certain. Trimming removed 5 bases at V and 7 bases at J, with 11 bases between. This CDR3 is 13 amino acids long. Per the germline V gene, CDR1 is SGHTA and CDR2 is FQGNSA. The CDR3 reads CASSVLTGGELFF. CDR3 bases: TGTGCCAGCAGCGTACTTACTGGCGGGGAGCTGTTTTTT.

This rearrangement joins TRBV19 to TRBJ1-1, with TRBD1 as a possible D gene (6 bases). In germline, CDR1 is LNHDA, CDR2 SQIVND (reference sequence). V was pared by 7 bases and J by 11 bases, with 23 bases between. CDR3 length: 14 amino acids. CDR3 bases: TGTGCCAGTACTCCGGACAGTCTGGGCGTCGGGGCTTTCTTT. Translation: CASTPDSLGVGAFF.